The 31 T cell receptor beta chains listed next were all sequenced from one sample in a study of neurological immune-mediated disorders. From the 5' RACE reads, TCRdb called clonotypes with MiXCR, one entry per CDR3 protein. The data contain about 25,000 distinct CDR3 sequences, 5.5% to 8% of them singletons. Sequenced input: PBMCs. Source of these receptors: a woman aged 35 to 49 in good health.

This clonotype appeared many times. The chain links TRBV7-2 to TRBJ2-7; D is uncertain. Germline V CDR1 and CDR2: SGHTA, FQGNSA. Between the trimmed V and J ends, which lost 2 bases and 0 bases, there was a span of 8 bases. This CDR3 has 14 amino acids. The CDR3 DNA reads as TGTGCCAGCAGCTTAACTGGAAGCTCCTACGAGCAGTACTTC. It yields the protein CASSLTGSSYEQYF.

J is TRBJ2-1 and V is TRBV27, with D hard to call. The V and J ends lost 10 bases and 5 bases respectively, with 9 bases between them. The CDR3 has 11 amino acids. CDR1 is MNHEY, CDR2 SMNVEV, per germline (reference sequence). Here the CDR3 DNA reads TGTGCCACTCGACTGAACAATGAGCAGTTCTTC. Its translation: CATRLNNEQFF.

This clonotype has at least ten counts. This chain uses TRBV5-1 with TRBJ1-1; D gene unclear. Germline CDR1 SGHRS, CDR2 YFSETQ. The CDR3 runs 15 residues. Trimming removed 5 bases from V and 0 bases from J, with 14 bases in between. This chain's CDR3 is CASSRVADMNTEAFF. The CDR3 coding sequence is TGCGCCAGCAGTCGGGTTGCAGATATGAACACTGAAGCTTTCTTT.

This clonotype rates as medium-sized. CDR3 DNA sequence: TGTGCCAGCAGTCCACCCGGGACGGCGGGGACAGATACGCAGTATTTT. Its translation: CASSPPGTAGTDTQYF. This chain joins TRBV28 and TRBJ2-3; D perhaps matches TRBD2 (6 bases). Trimming stripped 5 bases from V and 3 bases from J, with 18 bases between. The CDR3 totals 16 residues. The germline V gene encodes CDR1 MDHEN and CDR2 SYDVKM.

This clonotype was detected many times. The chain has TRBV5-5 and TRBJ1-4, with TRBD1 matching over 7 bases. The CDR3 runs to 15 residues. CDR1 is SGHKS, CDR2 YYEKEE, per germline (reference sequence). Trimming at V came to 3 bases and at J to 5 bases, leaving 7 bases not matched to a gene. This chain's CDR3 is CASSSRDSRNEKLFF. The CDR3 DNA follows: TGTGCCAGCAGCTCCCGGGACAGCAGAAATGAAAAACTGTTTTTT.

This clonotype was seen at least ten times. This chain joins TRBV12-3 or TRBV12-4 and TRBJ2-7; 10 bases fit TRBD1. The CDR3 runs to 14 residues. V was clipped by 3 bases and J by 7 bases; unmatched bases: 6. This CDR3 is CASSLTGGKGEQYF. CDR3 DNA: TGTGCCAGCAGTTTGACAGGGGGCAAAGGGGAGCAGTACTTC.

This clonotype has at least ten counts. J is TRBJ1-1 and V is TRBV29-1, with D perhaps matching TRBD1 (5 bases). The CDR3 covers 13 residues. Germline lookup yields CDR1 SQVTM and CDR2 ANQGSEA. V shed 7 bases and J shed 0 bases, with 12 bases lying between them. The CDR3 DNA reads TGCAGCGGAGGGGATACCATGAACACTGAAGCTTTCTTT. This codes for CSGGDTMNTEAFF.

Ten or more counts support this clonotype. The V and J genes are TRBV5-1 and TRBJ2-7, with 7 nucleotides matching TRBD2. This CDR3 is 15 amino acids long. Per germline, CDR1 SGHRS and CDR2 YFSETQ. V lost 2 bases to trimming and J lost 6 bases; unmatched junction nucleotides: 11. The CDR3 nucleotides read TGCGCCAGCAGCTTACAAACTAGCGTCGATGGCGAGCAGTACTTC. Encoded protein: CASSLQTSVDGEQYF.

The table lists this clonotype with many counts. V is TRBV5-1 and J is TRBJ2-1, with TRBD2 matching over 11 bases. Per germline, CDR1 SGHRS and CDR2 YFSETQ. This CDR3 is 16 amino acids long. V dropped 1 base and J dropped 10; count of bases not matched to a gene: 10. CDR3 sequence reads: CASSLILAGVVGEQFF. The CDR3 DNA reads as TGCGCCAGCAGCTTGATACTAGCGGGAGTGGTTGGCGAGCAGTTCTTC. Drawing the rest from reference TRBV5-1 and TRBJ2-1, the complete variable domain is KAGVTQTPRYLIKTRGQQVTLSCSPISGHRSVSWYQQTPGQGLQFLFEYFSETQRNKGNFPGRFSGRQFSNSRSEMNVSTLELGDSALYLCASSLILAGVVGEQFFGPGTRLTVL.

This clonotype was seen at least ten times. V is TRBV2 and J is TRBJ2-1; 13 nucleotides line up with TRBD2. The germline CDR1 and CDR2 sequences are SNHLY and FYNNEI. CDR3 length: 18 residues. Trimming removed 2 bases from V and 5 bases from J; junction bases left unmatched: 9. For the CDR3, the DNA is TGTGCCAGCAGTGAATTCCCGGGACTAGCGGGATTTAACAATGAGCAGTTCTTC. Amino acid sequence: CASSEFPGLAGFNNEQFF.

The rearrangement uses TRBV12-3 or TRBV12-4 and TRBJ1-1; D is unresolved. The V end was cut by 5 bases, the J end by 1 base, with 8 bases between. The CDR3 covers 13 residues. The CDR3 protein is CASSTTSNTEAFF. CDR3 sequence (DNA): TGTGCCAGCAGTACCACGTCGAACACTGAAGCTTTCTTT.

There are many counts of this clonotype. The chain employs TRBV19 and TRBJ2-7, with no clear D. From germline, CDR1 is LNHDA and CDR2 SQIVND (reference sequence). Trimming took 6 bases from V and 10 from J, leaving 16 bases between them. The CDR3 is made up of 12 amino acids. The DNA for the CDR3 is TGTGCCAGTAGCGACCCTCTAGGCGGCCAGTACTTC. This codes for CASSDPLGGQYF.

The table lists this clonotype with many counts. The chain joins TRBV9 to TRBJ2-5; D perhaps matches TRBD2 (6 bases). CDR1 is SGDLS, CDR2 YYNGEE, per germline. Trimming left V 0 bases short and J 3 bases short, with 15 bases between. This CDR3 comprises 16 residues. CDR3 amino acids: CASSVGVSGSKETQYF. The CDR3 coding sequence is TGTGCCAGCAGCGTAGGGGTTAGCGGAAGTAAAGAGACCCAGTACTTC. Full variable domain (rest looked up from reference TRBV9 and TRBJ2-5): DSGVTQTPKHLITATGQRVTLRCSPRSGDLSVYWYQQSLDQGLQFLIQYYNGEERAKGNILERFSAQQFPDLHSELNLSSLELGDSALYFCASSVGVSGSKETQYFGPGTRLLVL.

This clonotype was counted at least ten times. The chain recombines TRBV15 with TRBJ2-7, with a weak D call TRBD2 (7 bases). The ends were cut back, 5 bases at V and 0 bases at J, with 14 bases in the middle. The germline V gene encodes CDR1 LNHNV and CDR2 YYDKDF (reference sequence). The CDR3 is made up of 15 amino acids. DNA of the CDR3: TGTGCCACCAGCGACCCGGCGGGGGCCTCCTACGAGCAGTACTTC. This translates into CATSDPAGASYEQYF.

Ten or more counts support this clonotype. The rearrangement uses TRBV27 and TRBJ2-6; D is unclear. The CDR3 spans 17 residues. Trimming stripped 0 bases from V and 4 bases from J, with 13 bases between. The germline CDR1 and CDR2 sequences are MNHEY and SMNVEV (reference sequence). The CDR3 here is CASSLSSSASGANVLTF. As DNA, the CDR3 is TGTGCCAGCAGTTTATCGTCGTCAGCTTCGGGGGCCAACGTCCTGACTTTC.

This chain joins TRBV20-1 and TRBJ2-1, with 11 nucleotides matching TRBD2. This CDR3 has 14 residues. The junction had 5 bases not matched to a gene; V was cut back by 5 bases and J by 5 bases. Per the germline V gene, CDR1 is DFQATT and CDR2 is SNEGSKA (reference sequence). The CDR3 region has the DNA TGCAGTGCTGATAGCGGGAGGGGAGACAATGAGCAGTTCTTC. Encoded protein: CSADSGRGDNEQFF.

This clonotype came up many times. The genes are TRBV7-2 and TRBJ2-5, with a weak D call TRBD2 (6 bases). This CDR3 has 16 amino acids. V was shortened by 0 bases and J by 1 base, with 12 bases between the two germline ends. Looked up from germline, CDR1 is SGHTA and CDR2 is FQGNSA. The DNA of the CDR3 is TGTGCCAGCAGCTTAGCCGGGGTGGGGGGCCAAGAGACCCAGTACTTC. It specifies CASSLAGVGGQETQYF. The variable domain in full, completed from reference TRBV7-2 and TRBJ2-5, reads GAGVSQSPSNKVTEKGKDVELRCDPISGHTALYWYRQSLGQGLEFLIYFQGNSAPDKSGLPSDRFSAERTGGSVSTLTIQRTQQEDSAVYLCASSLAGVGGQETQYFGPGTRLLVL.

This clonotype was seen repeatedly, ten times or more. The CDR3 bases are TGCAGTGCTATAGGCGATAACTATGGCTACACCTTC. Protein product: CSAIGDNYGYTF. The V and J genes are TRBV20-1 and TRBJ1-2; the D is unclear. Germline-derived CDR1 and CDR2 are DFQATT and SNEGSKA (reference sequence). This CDR3 contains 12 residues. With 4 bases removed from V and 1 base from J, the gap between germline ends came to 7 bases.

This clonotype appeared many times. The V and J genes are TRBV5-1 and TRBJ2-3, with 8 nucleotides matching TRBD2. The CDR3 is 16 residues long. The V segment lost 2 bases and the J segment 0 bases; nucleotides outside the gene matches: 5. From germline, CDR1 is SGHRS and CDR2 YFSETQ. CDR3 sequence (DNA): TGCGCCAGCAGCTTCTCACCTAGCGGGAGCACAGATACGCAGTATTTT. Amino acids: CASSFSPSGSTDTQYF.

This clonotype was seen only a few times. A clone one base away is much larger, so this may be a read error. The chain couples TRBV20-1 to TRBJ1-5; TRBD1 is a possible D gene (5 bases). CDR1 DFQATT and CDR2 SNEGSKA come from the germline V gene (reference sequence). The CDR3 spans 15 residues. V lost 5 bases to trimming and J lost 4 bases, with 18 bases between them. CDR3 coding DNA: TGCAGTGCTGGGGGTCCAGGGTCCCTTAATCAGCCCCAGCATTTT. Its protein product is CSAGGPGSLNQPQHF.

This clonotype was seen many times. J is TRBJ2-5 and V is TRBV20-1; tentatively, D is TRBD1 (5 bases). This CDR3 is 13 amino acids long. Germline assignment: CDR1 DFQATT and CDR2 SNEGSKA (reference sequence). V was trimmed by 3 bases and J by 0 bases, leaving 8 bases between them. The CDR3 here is CSARTAYQETQYF. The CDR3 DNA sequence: TGCAGTGCTAGGACAGCGTACCAAGAGACCCAGTACTTC.

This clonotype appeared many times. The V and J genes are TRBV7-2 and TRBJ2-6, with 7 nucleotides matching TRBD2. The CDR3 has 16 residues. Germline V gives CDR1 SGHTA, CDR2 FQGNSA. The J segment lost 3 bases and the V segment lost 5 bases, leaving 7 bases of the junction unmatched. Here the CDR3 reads CASSPRSGGGANVLTF. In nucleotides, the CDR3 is TGTGCCAGCAGCCCGCGCTCGGGAGGTGGGGCCAACGTCCTGACTTTC.

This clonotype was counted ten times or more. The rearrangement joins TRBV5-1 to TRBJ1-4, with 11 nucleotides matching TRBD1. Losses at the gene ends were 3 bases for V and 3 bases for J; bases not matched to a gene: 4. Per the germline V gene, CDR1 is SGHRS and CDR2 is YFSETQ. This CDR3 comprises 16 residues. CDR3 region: CASSSGQGAANEKLFF. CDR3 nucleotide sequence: TGCGCCAGCAGCTCCGGACAGGGGGCCGCTAATGAAAAACTGTTTTTT.

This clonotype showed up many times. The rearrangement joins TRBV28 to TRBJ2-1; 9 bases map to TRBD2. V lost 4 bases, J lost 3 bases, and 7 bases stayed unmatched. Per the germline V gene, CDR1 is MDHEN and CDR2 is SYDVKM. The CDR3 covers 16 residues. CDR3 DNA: TGTGCCAGCAGTTCCAGGCTAGCGGGGTTCTACAATGAGCAGTTCTTC. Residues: CASSSRLAGFYNEQFF.

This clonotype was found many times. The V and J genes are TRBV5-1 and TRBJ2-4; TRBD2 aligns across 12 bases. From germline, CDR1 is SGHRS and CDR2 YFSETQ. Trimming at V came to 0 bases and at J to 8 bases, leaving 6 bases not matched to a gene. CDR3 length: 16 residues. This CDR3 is CASSLALAGGIDIQYF. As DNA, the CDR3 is TGCGCCAGCAGCTTGGCCCTAGCGGGAGGGATAGACATTCAGTACTTC.

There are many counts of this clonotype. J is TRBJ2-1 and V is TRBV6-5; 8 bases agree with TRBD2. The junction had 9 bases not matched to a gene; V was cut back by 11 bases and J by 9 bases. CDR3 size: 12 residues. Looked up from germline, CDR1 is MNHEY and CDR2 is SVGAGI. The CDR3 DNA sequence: TGTGCCGTCCAAGGGACTAGTGCTGAGCAGTTCTTC. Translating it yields CAVQGTSAEQFF.

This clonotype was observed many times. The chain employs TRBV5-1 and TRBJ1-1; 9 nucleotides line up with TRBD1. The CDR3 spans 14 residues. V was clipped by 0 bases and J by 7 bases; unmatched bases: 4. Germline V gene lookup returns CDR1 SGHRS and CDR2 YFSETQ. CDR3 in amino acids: CASSLVGTGSEAFF. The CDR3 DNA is TGCGCCAGCAGCTTGGTAGGGACAGGGAGTGAAGCTTTCTTT.

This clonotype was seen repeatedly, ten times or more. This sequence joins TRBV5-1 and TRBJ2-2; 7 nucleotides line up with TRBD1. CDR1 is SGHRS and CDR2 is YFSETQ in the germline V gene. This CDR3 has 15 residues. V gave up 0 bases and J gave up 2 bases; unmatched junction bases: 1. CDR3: CASSLGQGNTGELFF. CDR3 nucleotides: TGCGCCAGCAGCTTGGGACAGGGCAACACCGGGGAGCTGTTTTTT.

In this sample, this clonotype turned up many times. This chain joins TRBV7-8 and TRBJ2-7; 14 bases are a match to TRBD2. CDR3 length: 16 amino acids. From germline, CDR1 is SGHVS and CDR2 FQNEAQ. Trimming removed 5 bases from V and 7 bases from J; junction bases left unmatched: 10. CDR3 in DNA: TGTGCCAGCAGCATGGGACTAGCGGGGGCCCTTCGAGAGCAGTACTTC. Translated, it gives CASSMGLAGALREQYF.

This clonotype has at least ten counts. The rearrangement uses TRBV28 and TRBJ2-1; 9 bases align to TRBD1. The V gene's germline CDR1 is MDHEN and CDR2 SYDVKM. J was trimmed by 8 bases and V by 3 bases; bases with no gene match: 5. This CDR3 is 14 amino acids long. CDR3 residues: CASSLDRGVDEQFF. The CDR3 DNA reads TGTGCCAGCAGTTTGGACAGGGGTGTGGATGAGCAGTTCTTC.

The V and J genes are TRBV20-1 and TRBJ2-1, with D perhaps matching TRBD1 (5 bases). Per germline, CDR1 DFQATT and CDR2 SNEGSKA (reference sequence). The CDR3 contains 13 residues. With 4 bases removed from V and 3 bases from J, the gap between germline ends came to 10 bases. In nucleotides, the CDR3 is TGCAGTGCTATAGTCGACAGCTACAATGAGCAGTTCTTC. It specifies CSAIVDSYNEQFF.